This is a list of T cell receptor beta chains from one sample in a study of cytomegalovirus exposure and HLA in healthy donors. Data came from immunoSEQ multiplex PCR; TCRdb stores just in-frame clones and leaves some out. Here the sample spans under 150,000 clones, roughly 9% being singletons. Sample: PBMCs. The receptors here all came from a man aged 30 to 39 in good health and CMV-seronegative. CDR3s include the opening cysteine and the closing phenylalanine or tryptophan. Fields, in order: D gene, clone size, V gene, J gene, CDR3 DNA, CDR3 protein. The D gene is left open where the match is weak. Only part of the rows carry a size: once, few, many, or a class if the clone is expanded.

D: TRBD1
size: NA
V: TRBV27
J: TRBJ1-1
DNA: TGTGCCAGCAGCCGGGGACAGGTTGACACTGAAGCTTTCTTT
CDR3: CASSRGQVDTEAFF

D: TRBD1
size: NA
V: TRBV11-3
J: TRBJ2-7
DNA: TGTGCCAGCAGCTTAGATGGACAGGGACCCTACGAGCAGTACTTC
CDR3: CASSLDGQGPYEQYF

D: TRBD1
size: NA
V: TRBV5-5
J: TRBJ1-5
DNA: TGTGCCAGCAGCTCAGGACAGGGGAATCAGCCCCAGCATTTT
CDR3: CASSSGQGNQPQHF

D: NA
size: NA
V: TRBV28
J: TRBJ2-5
DNA: TGTGCCAGCATCCTGGGGAGGGGGTTTCAAGAGACCCAGTACTTC
CDR3: CASILGRGFQETQYF

D: TRBD1
size: few
V: TRBV4-3
J: TRBJ1-4
DNA: TGCGCCAGCAGCCAAGATCGAGGGACAGGGGTAGAACTGTTTTTT
CDR3: CASSQDRGTGVELFF

D: NA
size: few
V: TRBV6-6
J: TRBJ1-4
DNA: TGTGCCAGCAGCCGCCGGGTAGCTTCTAATGAAAAACTGTTTTTT
CDR3: CASSRRVASNEKLFF

D: TRBD1
size: few
V: TRBV28
J: TRBJ1-5
DNA: TGTGCCAGTATGACAGGGGGGATCGGCAATCAGCCCCAGCATTTT
CDR3: CASMTGGIGNQPQHF

D: TRBD2
size: few
V: TRBV7-9
J: TRBJ2-3
DNA: TGTGCCAGCAGCCGGACTAGCGGGACGACAGATACGCAGTATTTT
CDR3: CASSRTSGTTDTQYF

D: NA
size: few
V: TRBV10-3
J: TRBJ2-3
DNA: TGTGCCATCAGTGAGTCGTTAACAGGGCAAGGCACAGATACGCAGTATTTT
CDR3: CAISESLTGQGTDTQYF

D: TRBD1
size: NA
V: TRBV5-8
J: TRBJ1-2
DNA: TGTGCCAGCAGCCGCAGGGGGTATGGCTACACCTTC
CDR3: CASSRRGYGYTF

D: NA
size: few
V: TRBV7-9
J: TRBJ2-7
DNA: TGTGCCAGCAGCTCCGCAGGGATCCCCTACGAGCAGTACTTC
CDR3: CASSSAGIPYEQYF

D: TRBD1
size: few
V: TRBV6-1
J: TRBJ1-1
DNA: TGTGCCAGCAGTGGGACAGGGGGCCGTTTCGAAAACACTGAAGCTTTCTTT
CDR3: CASSGTGGRFENTEAFF

D: NA
size: few
V: TRBV27
J: TRBJ2-5
DNA: TGTGCCAGCAGTCCCAACTCCAGGGGACGAGAGACCCAGTACTTC
CDR3: CASSPNSRGRETQYF

D: TRBD1
size: NA
V: TRBV12-5
J: TRBJ2-1
DNA: TGTGCTAGTGGTCGACCCCGGACAGGTAGCTCCTACAATGAGCAGTTCTTC
CDR3: CASGRPRTGSSYNEQFF

D: TRBD1
size: few
V: TRBV29-1
J: TRBJ1-4
DNA: TGCAGCGCCCGAAAGGGACAGAATGAAAAACTGTTTTTT
CDR3: CSARKGQNEKLFF

D: TRBD1
size: few
V: TRBV6-5
J: TRBJ1-4
DNA: TGTGCCAGCAGCACCCGGGGCAGGGGGTTTGAAAAACTGTTTTTT
CDR3: CASSTRGRGFEKLFF

D: NA
size: few
V: TRBV9
J: TRBJ2-5
DNA: TGTGCCAGCAGCGTAGATGAGGAGACCCAGTACTTC
CDR3: CASSVDEETQYF

D: TRBD1
size: NA
V: TRBV6-1
J: TRBJ1-2
DNA: TGTGCCAGCTGGCATTCCGGACAGGGCGGCTATGGCTACACCTTC
CDR3: CASWHSGQGGYGYTF

D: NA
size: NA
V: TRBV5-4
J: TRBJ2-7
DNA: TGTGCCAGCAGCTCCAGTGATCCCTCCTACGAGCAGTACTTC
CDR3: CASSSSDPSYEQYF

D: NA
size: NA
V: TRBV5-1
J: TRBJ2-3
DNA: TGCGCCAGCAGCGAGTCGCGGGGCACCACAGATACGCAGTATTTT
CDR3: CASSESRGTTDTQYF

D: NA
size: NA
V: TRBV30
J: TRBJ1-5
DNA: TGTGCCTGGAGTGACATGACAGTGGATCAGCCCCAGCATTTT
CDR3: CAWSDMTVDQPQHF

D: TRBD2
size: NA
V: TRBV7-2
J: TRBJ2-1
DNA: TGTGCCAGCAGCCGTACTAGCGGTTCCTACAATGAGCAGTTCTTC
CDR3: CASSRTSGSYNEQFF

D: NA
size: few
V: TRBV5-1
J: TRBJ1-3
DNA: TGCGCCAGCAGTCTGGCAGGGGTAGGAAACGCCATATATTTT
CDR3: CASSLAGVGNAIYF

D: NA
size: few
V: TRBV29-1
J: TRBJ1-1
DNA: TGCAGCGTTGAGGGCAGGCTAAACACTGAAGCTTTCTTT
CDR3: CSVEGRLNTEAFF

D: NA
size: NA
V: TRBV9
J: TRBJ2-1
DNA: TGTGCCAGCAGCGTGGCGGGGGCCTCCCACAATGAGCAGTTCTTC
CDR3: CASSVAGASHNEQFF

D: TRBD2
size: NA
V: TRBV14
J: TRBJ2-4
DNA: TGTGCCAGCAGCGGCGGGAGGCTCGGGACTCGGCGCATTCAGTACTTC
CDR3: CASSGGRLGTRRIQYF

D: TRBD2
size: few
V: TRBV5-4
J: TRBJ2-1
DNA: TGTGCCAGCCCGGGACTAGCGGGTGAGCAGTTCTTC
CDR3: CASPGLAGEQFF

D: TRBD2
size: few
V: TRBV14
J: TRBJ2-1
DNA: TGTGCCAGCAGCCAAGATTCCCTAGCGGGAGGCTATGAGCAGTTCTTC
CDR3: CASSQDSLAGGYEQFF

D: NA
size: NA
V: TRBV7-9
J: TRBJ1-4
DNA: TGTGCCAGCAGCGACCGCCCCACAGGTTCTTTACTGTTTTTT
CDR3: CASSDRPTGSLLFF

D: NA
size: NA
V: TRBV7-8
J: TRBJ1-1
DNA: TGTGCCAGCAGCTCGGCGGGGGCAGGACGGACTGAAGCTTTCTTT
CDR3: CASSSAGAGRTEAFF

D: TRBD2
size: NA
V: TRBV7-2
J: TRBJ2-1
DNA: TGTGCCAGCAGTTCCAGAGGACTAGCGGGGCATTACAATGAGCAGTTCTTC
CDR3: CASSSRGLAGHYNEQFF

D: TRBD2
size: NA
V: TRBV4-1
J: TRBJ2-1
DNA: TGCGCCAGCAGCCGCGGACTAGAGGGCCACAATGAGCAGTTCTTC
CDR3: CASSRGLEGHNEQFF

D: NA
size: NA
V: TRBV6-1
J: TRBJ2-4
DNA: TGTGCCAGCAGTGGAGCGGGCAGTTTGGGCATTCAGTACTTC
CDR3: CASSGAGSLGIQYF

D: TRBD1
size: NA
V: TRBV11-2
J: TRBJ1-6
DNA: TGTGCCAGCAGCCCTCCGGGACAGGGGTTGGTAAATTCACCCCTCCACTTT
CDR3: CASSPPGQGLVNSPLHF

D: NA
size: few
V: TRBV7-8
J: TRBJ1-5
DNA: TGTGCCAGCAGCCCCTACAGGGATCAGCCCCAGCATTTT
CDR3: CASSPYRDQPQHF

D: TRBD1
size: NA
V: TRBV27
J: TRBJ1-5
DNA: TGTGCCAGCAGTTACAGGGGAGCCCAGCCCCAGCATTTT
CDR3: CASSYRGAQPQHF

D: TRBD2
size: NA
V: TRBV29-1
J: TRBJ2-1
DNA: TGCAGCGTTGAAGACCGTGGCGGGGGGGCCGGAGATGAGCAGTTCTTC
CDR3: CSVEDRGGGAGDEQFF

D: NA
size: NA
V: TRBV28
J: TRBJ2-7
DNA: TGTGCCAGCAGTACTACAGGGTTCTCCTACGAGCAGTACTTC
CDR3: CASSTTGFSYEQYF

D: TRBD1
size: NA
V: TRBV27
J: TRBJ2-7
DNA: TGTGCCAGCAGTTTAAACCGGGACAGGGTCCACGAGCAGTACTTC
CDR3: CASSLNRDRVHEQYF

D: NA
size: NA
V: TRBV4-1
J: TRBJ1-6
DNA: TGCGCCAGCAGTGGGCCAGGTTCACCCCTCCACTTT
CDR3: CASSGPGSPLHF

D: NA
size: NA
V: TRBV11-2
J: TRBJ2-6
DNA: TGTGCCAGCAGCTCCCGGGACACAACTAAATCTGGGGCCAACGTCCTGACTTTC
CDR3: CASSSRDTTKSGANVLTF

D: TRBD2
size: NA
V: TRBV7-2
J: TRBJ2-3
DNA: TGTGCCAGCAGCCCCCTCCGGGGGGGGGATACGCAGTATTTT
CDR3: CASSPLRGGDTQYF

D: NA
size: few
V: TRBV7-8
J: TRBJ1-3
DNA: TGTGCCAGCAGCTTAGTTCTAACGGAGCACTCTGGAAACACCATATATTTT
CDR3: CASSLVLTEHSGNTIYF

D: NA
size: NA
V: TRBV19
J: TRBJ2-1
DNA: TGTGCCAGTAGTGCCGCCATAAGGGGCAATGAGCAGTTCTTC
CDR3: CASSAAIRGNEQFF

D: NA
size: NA
V: TRBV5-1
J: TRBJ2-6
DNA: TGCGCCAGCAGACCCGGGGGTTCGGGGGCCAACGTCCTGACTTTC
CDR3: CASRPGGSGANVLTF

D: TRBD2
size: few
V: TRBV15
J: TRBJ2-3
DNA: TGTGCCACCAGCAGAGATTCGACTAGCGGGAGGCGTGCAGATACGCAGTATTTT
CDR3: CATSRDSTSGRRADTQYF

D: NA
size: few
V: TRBV6-1
J: TRBJ2-7
DNA: TGTGCCACCGGGGGAGGCGTGCAGGTGGTCTCCGAGCAGTACTTC
CDR3: CATGGGVQVVSEQYF

D: NA
size: few
V: TRBV10-3
J: TRBJ2-7
DNA: TGTGCCATCAGTATGACTAGGAGCTCCTACGAGCAGTACTTC
CDR3: CAISMTRSSYEQYF

D: TRBD1
size: few
V: TRBV5-1
J: TRBJ1-2
DNA: TGCGCCAGCAGCGTTGCCCCCTCTGGACAGGATGGCTACACCTTC
CDR3: CASSVAPSGQDGYTF